Listed here are 26 T cell receptor beta chains from one sample, sequenced in a study of PD-1 blockade in classical Hodgkin lymphoma. Time point reported: cycle 4 day 1 (C4D1), after five to seven weeks of nivolumab. The patients all showed relapse after autologous stem cell transplantation, while their brentuximab vedotin exposure varied. The method was immunoSEQ multiplex PCR; TCRdb's version includes in-frame clones alone and lacks a portion of them. The top ten hold around 14% of the sample, which has tens of thousands of clones, almost 90% seen once. Sequencing used peripheral blood mononuclear cells (PBMCs), obtained before the fourth cycle of nivolumab. The receptor set was obtained from a human donor with classical Hodgkin lymphoma.

The chain couples TRBV5-1 to TRBJ2-3; TRBD1 might be the D (5 bases). The CDR3 spans 14 residues. The V gene's germline CDR1 is SGHRS and CDR2 YFSETQ. V dropped 4 bases and J dropped 6 bases, with 15 bases sitting between them. CDR3 nucleotide sequence: TGCGCCAGCAGCAGGGGCCAGCCCGTGGATACGCAGTATTTT. Translation gives CASSRGQPVDTQYF.

V usage is TRBV4-2 and J usage is TRBJ2-1, with 8 positions matching TRBD2. This CDR3 contains 17 residues. V lost 1 base, J lost 0 bases, and 5 bases stayed unmatched. Germline V gives CDR1 LGHNA, CDR2 YNFKEQ. For the CDR3, the DNA is TGTGCCAGCAGCCAAGTGGCGGGAGGCCTCTCCTACAATGAGCAGTTCTTC. Amino acid sequence: CASSQVAGGLSYNEQFF.

The chain has TRBV12-5 and TRBJ2-5; D might be TRBD2 (6 bases). V gave up 4 bases and J gave up 0 bases, with 9 bases separating them. The germline CDR1 and CDR2 sequences are LGHNT and FRNRAP. CDR3 length equals 14 residues. For the CDR3, the DNA is TGTGCTAGTGGTTATCGGGACTACCAAGAGACCCAGTACTTC. Translated, it gives CASGYRDYQETQYF.

The chain joins TRBV6-4 to TRBJ2-7, with D perhaps TRBD1 (5 bases). V dropped 3 bases and J dropped 4 bases, with 16 bases sitting between them. This CDR3 spans 15 amino acids. Per germline, CDR1 MRHNA and CDR2 SNTAGT. In nucleotides, the CDR3 is TGTGCCAGCAGTGAGCGCGGACAAGCCTCTTACGAGCAGTACTTC. Amino acid sequence: CASSERGQASYEQYF.

The chain employs TRBV30 and TRBJ2-3; the match to TRBD2 covers 7 bases. V shed 5 bases, J shed 3 bases, and the junction held 11 bases outside the gene matches. Germline CDR1 reads GTSNPN; CDR2 reads SVGIG (reference sequence). CDR3 length: 15 amino acids. The chain's CDR3 is CAWASGKSRTDTQYF. The CDR3 DNA reads TGTGCCTGGGCGAGCGGGAAAAGTAGGACAGATACGCAGTATTTT.

V is TRBV5-1 and J is TRBJ1-1, with D perhaps TRBD1 (5 bases). The CDR3 extends over 15 amino acids. V dropped 3 bases and J dropped 2 bases, with 14 bases sitting between them. Germline V lookup: CDR1 SGHRS, CDR2 YFSETQ. CDR3 bases: TGCGCCAGCAGCTCGATAACCAGGGTAAACACTGAAGCTTTCTTT. As protein: CASSSITRVNTEAFF. The full variable domain, in which reference TRBV5-1 and TRBJ1-1 provide the parts outside the CDR3, is KAGVTQTPRYLIKTRGQQVTLSCSPISGHRSVSWYQQTPGQGLQFLFEYFSETQRNKGNFPGRFSGRQFSNSRSEMNVSTLELGDSALYLCASSSITRVNTEAFFGQGTRLTVV.

V is TRBV5-4 and J is TRBJ2-1; D ambiguous. Trimming took off 3 bases at V and 6 bases at J, with 13 bases between the two ends. The germline V gene encodes CDR1 SGHNT and CDR2 YYREEE (reference sequence). The CDR3 runs 14 residues. The CDR3 protein is CASSSVRTINEQFF. CDR3 nucleotide sequence: TGTGCCAGCAGCTCTGTCCGGACCATCAATGAGCAGTTCTTC. The entire variable domain, with the rest obtained from reference TRBV5-4 and TRBJ2-1, is as follows: ETGVTQSPTHLIKTRGQQVTLRCSSQSGHNTVSWYQQALGQGPQFIFQYYREEENGRGNFPPRFSGLQFPNYSSELNVNALELDDSALYLCASSSVRTINEQFFGPGTRLTVL.

This chain uses TRBV11-2 with TRBJ2-3; no clear D. This CDR3 spans 16 amino acids. The ends were cut back, 0 bases at V and 0 bases at J, with 10 bases in the middle. In germline, CDR1 is SGHAT, CDR2 FQNNGV. The CDR3 nucleotides are TGTGCCAGCAGCTTAGATCCCTACCTTAGCACAGATACGCAGTATTTT. It codes for CASSLDPYLSTDTQYF.

In its sample, this clone was seen once. The J gene is TRBJ2-7, the V gene TRBV6-5, with 10 bases lining up with TRBD2. Germline CDR1 is MNHEY and CDR2 is SVGAGI. The trim removed 2 bases at V and 5 bases at J, leaving 9 bases unmatched. CDR3 length equals 16 residues. The CDR3 region is CASSYLASGSVNEQYF. Written as DNA, the CDR3 is TGTGCCAGCAGTTACCTGGCTAGCGGGAGTGTCAACGAGCAGTACTTC.

V gene TRBV4-1 combines with J gene TRBJ1-1; D possibly corresponds to TRBD1 (5 bases). The V end was cut by 1 base, the J end by 0 bases, with 15 bases between. The CDR3 sequence is 17 residues long. Germline lookup yields CDR1 MGHRA and CDR2 YSYEKL. CDR3 loop: CASSQGGVLLMNTEAFF. The CDR3 bases are TGCGCCAGCAGCCAAGGGGGGGTTCTACTCATGAACACTGAAGCTTTCTTT.

CDR3 nucleotides: TGTGCCAGCAGCGTAGCCGGTATCGGGCAGGGGGGACTTAGGAGCACTGAAGCTTTCTTT. Translating it yields CASSVAGIGQGGLRSTEAFF. The chain uses TRBV9 and TRBJ1-1; 7 bases map to TRBD1. The CDR3 is 20 residues long. The V gene end was trimmed by 0 bases and the J gene end by 4 bases; junction bases not matched to a gene: 21. CDR1 and CDR2 (germline): SGDLS, YYNGEE.

V usage is TRBV9 and J usage is TRBJ2-1, with 7 bases aligning to TRBD2. The V segment lost 4 bases and the J segment 9 bases; nucleotides outside the gene matches: 10. This CDR3 comprises 14 residues. From germline, CDR1 is SGDLS and CDR2 YYNGEE. The DNA of the CDR3 is TGTGCCAGCAGCCACCAGGGCGGGAGTGCTGAGCAGTTCTTC. It codes for CASSHQGGSAEQFF.

V is TRBV7-6 and J is TRBJ2-3; 8 bases are a match to TRBD2. V was pared by 0 bases and J by 4 bases, with 3 bases of the junction left unmatched. The CDR3 is 15 amino acids. Germline CDR1 is SGHVS and CDR2 is FNYEAQ. The CDR3 bases are TGTGCCAGCAGCTTAGCGGACGGGGGGGCAGATACGCAGTATTTT. It specifies CASSLADGGADTQYF.

The rearrangement uses TRBV5-4 and TRBJ2-7, with 9 bases fitting TRBD2. Germline V CDR1 and CDR2: SGHNT, YYREEE (reference sequence). This CDR3 has 19 residues. V gave up 4 bases and J gave up 2 bases; unmatched junction bases: 19. The CDR3 DNA reads TGTGCCAGCAGCCCCCTCCTTTCCCTACCTAGCGGGATAACCTACGAGCAGTACTTC. Translation: CASSPLLSLPSGITYEQYF.

J is TRBJ1-2 and V is TRBV6-4, with D tentatively TRBD1 (6 bases). This CDR3 has 15 amino acids. Germline CDR1 MRHNA, CDR2 SNTAGT. V dropped 5 bases and J dropped 1 base, with 14 bases sitting between them. The CDR3 loop is CASSRRGGLNYGYTF. Here the CDR3 DNA reads TGTGCCAGCAGTCGCCGGGGGGGCCTTAACTATGGCTACACCTTC.

The V call is TRBV29-1, the J call TRBJ1-1; D perhaps matches TRBD1 (5 bases). The CDR3 sequence is 12 residues long. The V gene lost 7 bases and the J gene lost 3 bases, with 12 bases spanning the gap. Germline values: CDR1 SQVTM, CDR2 ANQGSEA. The CDR3 loop reads CSAGGGDTEAFF. Written as DNA, the CDR3 is TGCAGCGCTGGGGGAGGTGACACTGAAGCTTTCTTT.

This rearrangement joins TRBV6-5 to TRBJ2-7; no clear D. With 5 bases removed from V and 6 bases from J, the gap between germline ends came to 14 bases. Per germline, CDR1 MNHEY and CDR2 SVGAGI. CDR3 length: 13 residues. CDR3 amino acids: CASSPTRSGEQYF. The DNA of the CDR3 is TGTGCCAGCAGTCCCACCCGGTCTGGCGAGCAGTACTTC.

By share of the sample, this clone is medium-sized. This chain connects TRBV21-1 to TRBJ1-1. TRBV21-1 is a listed pseudogene. This CDR3 region has 13 residues. The CDR3 DNA sequence: TGTGCCAGCTCCCAGGAGGAGGGCACTGAAGCTTTCTTT. This codes for CASSQEEGTEAFF.

V and J are TRBV5-5 and TRBJ1-1; tentatively, D is TRBD1 (5 bases). The length of the CDR3 is 13 residues. Trimming stripped 4 bases from V and 5 bases from J, with 12 bases between. The germline gives CDR1 SGHKS, CDR2 YYEKEE (reference sequence). CDR3 DNA: TGTGCCAGCAGCCCACGCGGGGGGACTGAAGCTTTCTTT. It translates to CASSPRGGTEAFF.

This clone was counted once. This chain links TRBV13 with TRBJ2-5; D call uncertain. Trimming shortened V by 4 bases and J by 7 bases, and 7 bases separated the two germline ends. CDR3 size: 11 residues. CDR1 and CDR2 (germline): PRHDT, FYEKMQ (reference sequence). CDR3 nucleotide sequence: TGTGCCAGCAGCTATGATGGGACCCAGTACTTC. Amino acid sequence: CASSYDGTQYF.

This clone was seen only once. The chain recombines TRBV7-6 with TRBJ2-5; D gene ambiguous. The V gene's germline CDR1 is SGHVS and CDR2 FNYEAQ. This CDR3 region has 13 residues. V shed 5 bases and J shed 7 bases, with 14 bases lying between them. CDR3 residues: CASSDPSKGTQYF. CDR3 sequence (DNA): TGTGCCAGCAGCGACCCATCGAAAGGGACCCAGTACTTC.

A few counts support this clone. The chain has TRBV18 and TRBJ1-1, with D uncertain. The V gene lost 3 bases and the J gene lost 3 bases, with 8 bases spanning the gap. The germline gives CDR1 KGHSH, CDR2 LQKENI. This CDR3 has 13 amino acids. Written as DNA, the CDR3 is TGTGCCAGCTCACCGTCCTTGGACACTGAAGCTTTCTTT. It specifies CASSPSLDTEAFF.

The genes are TRBV11-3 and TRBJ2-5; D possibly corresponds to TRBD2 (5 bases). This CDR3 region has 14 residues. Trimming stripped 2 bases from V and 1 base from J, with 8 bases between. CDR1 is SGHNT and CDR2 is YENEEA in the germline V gene. The CDR3 bases are TGTGCCAGCAGCTTAAACGGGGTCCAAGAGACCCAGTACTTC. Its protein is CASSLNGVQETQYF.

The genes are TRBV19 and TRBJ1-2, with D tentatively TRBD1 (5 bases). CDR1 LNHDA and CDR2 SQIVND come from the germline V gene (reference sequence). The CDR3 runs 13 residues. The V end was cut by 3 bases, the J end by 6 bases, with 11 bases between. The CDR3 sequence: CASSIAPGDGYTF. In DNA, the CDR3 is TGTGCCAGTAGTATCGCTCCGGGGGATGGCTACACCTTC.

V usage is TRBV7-9 and J usage is TRBJ1-4, with no clear D. CDR1 and CDR2 (germline): SEHNR, FQNEAQ (reference sequence). V lost 2 bases to trimming and J lost 8 bases, with 9 bases between them. CDR3 length equals 13 residues. CDR3 residues: CASSLTLREKLFF. CDR3 nucleotides: TGTGCCAGCAGCTTAACACTGAGGGAAAAACTGTTTTTT.

V and J are TRBV6-6 and TRBJ1-1, with D perhaps TRBD1 (6 bases). Germline loops: CDR1 MNHNY, CDR2 SVGAGI (reference sequence). Trimming took off 4 bases at V and 5 bases at J, with 17 bases between the two ends. There are 15 residues in the CDR3. CDR3 in amino acids: CASSFGQPPRTEAFF. CDR3 nucleotide sequence: TGTGCCAGCAGTTTTGGACAGCCCCCAAGGACTGAAGCTTTCTTT.